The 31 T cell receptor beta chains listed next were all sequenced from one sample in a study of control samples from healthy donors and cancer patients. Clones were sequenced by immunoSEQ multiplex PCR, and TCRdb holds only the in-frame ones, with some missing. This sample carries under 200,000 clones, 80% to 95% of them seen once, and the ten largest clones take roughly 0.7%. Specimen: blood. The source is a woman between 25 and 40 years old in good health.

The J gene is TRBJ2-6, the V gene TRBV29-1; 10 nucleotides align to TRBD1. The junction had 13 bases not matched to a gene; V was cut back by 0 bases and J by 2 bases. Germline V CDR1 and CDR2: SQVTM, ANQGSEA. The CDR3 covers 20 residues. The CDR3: CSVEEGRQGARFAGANVLTF. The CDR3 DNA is TGCAGCGTTGAAGAGGGGCGACAGGGGGCGAGGTTTGCTGGGGCCAACGTCCTGACTTTC.

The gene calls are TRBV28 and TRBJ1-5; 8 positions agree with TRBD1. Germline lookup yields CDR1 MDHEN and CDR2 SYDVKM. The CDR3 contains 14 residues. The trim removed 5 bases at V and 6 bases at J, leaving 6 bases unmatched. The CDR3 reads CASSTQGAGQPQHF. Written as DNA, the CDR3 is TGTGCCAGCAGTACCCAGGGGGCCGGTCAGCCCCAGCATTTT.

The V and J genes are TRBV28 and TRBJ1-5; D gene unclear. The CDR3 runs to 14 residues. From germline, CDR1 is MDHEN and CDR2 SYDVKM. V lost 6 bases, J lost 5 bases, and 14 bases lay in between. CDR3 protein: CASSLGFGDQPQHF. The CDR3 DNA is TGTGCCAGCAGCCTGGGGTTTGGGGATCAGCCCCAGCATTTT.

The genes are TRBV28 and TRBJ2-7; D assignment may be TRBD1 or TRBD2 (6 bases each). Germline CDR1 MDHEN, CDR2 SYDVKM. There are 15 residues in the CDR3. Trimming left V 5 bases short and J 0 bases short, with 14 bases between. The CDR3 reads CASSPGGSRSYEQYF. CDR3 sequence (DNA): TGTGCCAGCAGTCCCGGGGGCTCCCGCTCCTACGAGCAGTACTTC.

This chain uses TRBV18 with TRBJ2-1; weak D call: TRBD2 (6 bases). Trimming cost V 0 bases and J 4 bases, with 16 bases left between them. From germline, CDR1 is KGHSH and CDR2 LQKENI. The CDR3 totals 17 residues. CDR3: CASSPPNTGTPYNEQFF. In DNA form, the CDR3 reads TGTGCCAGCTCACCACCGAATACCGGGACTCCTTACAATGAGCAGTTCTTC.

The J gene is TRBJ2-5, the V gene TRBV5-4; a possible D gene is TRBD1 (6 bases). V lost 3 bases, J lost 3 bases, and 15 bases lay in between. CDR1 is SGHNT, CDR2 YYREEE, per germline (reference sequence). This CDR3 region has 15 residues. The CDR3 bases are TGTGCCAGCAGCTCATGGCTGGACAGAGAAGAGACCCAGTACTTC. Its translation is CASSSWLDREETQYF.

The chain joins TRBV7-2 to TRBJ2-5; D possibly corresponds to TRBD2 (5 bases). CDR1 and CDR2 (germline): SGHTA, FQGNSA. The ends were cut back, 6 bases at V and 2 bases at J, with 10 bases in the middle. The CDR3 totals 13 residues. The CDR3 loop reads CASRSGGQETQYF. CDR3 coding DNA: TGTGCCAGCAGATCGGGCGGGCAAGAGACCCAGTACTTC.

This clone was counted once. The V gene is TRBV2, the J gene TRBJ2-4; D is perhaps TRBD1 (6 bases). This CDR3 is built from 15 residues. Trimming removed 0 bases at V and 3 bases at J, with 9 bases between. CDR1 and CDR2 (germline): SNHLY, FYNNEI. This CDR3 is CASSEAGAGKNIQYF. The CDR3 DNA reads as TGTGCCAGCAGTGAAGCGGGGGCAGGCAAAAACATTCAGTACTTC.

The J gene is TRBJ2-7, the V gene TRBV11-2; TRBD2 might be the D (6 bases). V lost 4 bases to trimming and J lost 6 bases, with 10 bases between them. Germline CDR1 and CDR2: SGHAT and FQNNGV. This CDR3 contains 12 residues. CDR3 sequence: CASSYSGREQYF. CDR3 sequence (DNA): TGTGCCAGCAGCTATAGCGGTCGCGAGCAGTACTTC.

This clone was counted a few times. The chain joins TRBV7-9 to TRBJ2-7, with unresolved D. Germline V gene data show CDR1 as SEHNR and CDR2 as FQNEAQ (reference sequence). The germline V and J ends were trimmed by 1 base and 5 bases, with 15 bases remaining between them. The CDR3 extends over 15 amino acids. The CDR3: CASSLEVSNWNEQYF. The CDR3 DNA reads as TGTGCCAGCAGCTTAGAGGTTTCGAATTGGAACGAGCAGTACTTC.

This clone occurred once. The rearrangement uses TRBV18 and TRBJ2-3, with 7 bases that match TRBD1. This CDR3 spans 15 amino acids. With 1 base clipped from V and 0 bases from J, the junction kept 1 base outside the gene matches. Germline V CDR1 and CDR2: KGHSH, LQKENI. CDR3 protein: CASSPQGASTDTQYF. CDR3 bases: TGTGCCAGCTCACCACAGGGGGCAAGCACAGATACGCAGTATTTT.

Here the CDR3 DNA reads TGTGCCAGCAGCCCGAGAGGGGGGCGAGCTGAAGCTTTCTTT. Translating gives CASSPRGGRAEAFF. This chain links TRBV9 with TRBJ1-1; D might be TRBD1 (6 bases). Trimming removed 4 bases at V and 6 bases at J, with 16 bases between. Germline CDR1 SGDLS, CDR2 YYNGEE. The CDR3 runs to 14 residues.

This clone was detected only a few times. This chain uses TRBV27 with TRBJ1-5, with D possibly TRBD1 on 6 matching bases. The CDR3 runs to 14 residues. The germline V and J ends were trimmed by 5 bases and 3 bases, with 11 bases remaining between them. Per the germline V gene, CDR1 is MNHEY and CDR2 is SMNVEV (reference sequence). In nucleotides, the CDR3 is TGTGCCAGCAGTCCACGGGACAACAATCAGCCCCAGCATTTT. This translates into CASSPRDNNQPQHF.

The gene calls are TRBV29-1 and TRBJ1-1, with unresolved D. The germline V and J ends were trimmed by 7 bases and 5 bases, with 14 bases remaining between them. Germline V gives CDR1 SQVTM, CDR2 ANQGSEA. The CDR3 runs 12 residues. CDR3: CSGAGIETEAFF. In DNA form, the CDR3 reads TGCAGCGGGGCAGGAATCGAAACTGAAGCTTTCTTT.

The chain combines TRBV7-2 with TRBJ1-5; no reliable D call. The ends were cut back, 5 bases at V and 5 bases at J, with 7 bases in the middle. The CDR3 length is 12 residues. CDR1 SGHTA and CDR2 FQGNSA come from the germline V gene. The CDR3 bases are TGTGCCAGCAGCCAAATTGATCAGCCCCAGCATTTT. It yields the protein CASSQIDQPQHF.

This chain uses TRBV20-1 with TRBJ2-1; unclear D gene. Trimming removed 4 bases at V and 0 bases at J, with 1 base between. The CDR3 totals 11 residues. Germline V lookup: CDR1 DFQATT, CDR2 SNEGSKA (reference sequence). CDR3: CSATSYNEQFF. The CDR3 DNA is TGCAGTGCTACCTCCTACAATGAGCAGTTCTTC.

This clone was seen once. Here the CDR3 DNA reads TGTGCCAGCAGACTTTGGGAGGGCCAAAACTATGGCTACACCTTC. Protein sequence: CASRLWEGQNYGYTF. This sequence joins TRBV28 and TRBJ1-2; D uncertain. The CDR3 loop spans 15 amino acids. Between the trimmed V and J ends, which lost 6 bases and 2 bases, there was a span of 16 bases. Germline V gives CDR1 MDHEN, CDR2 SYDVKM.

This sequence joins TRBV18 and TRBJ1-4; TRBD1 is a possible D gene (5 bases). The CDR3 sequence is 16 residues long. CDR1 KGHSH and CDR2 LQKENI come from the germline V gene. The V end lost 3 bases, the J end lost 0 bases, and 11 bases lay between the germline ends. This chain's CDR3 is CASSPQGPATNEKLFF. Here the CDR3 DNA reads TGTGCCAGCTCACCTCAGGGTCCCGCAACTAATGAAAAACTGTTTTTT. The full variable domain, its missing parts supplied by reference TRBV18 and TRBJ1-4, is NAGVMQNPRHLVRRRGQEARLRCSPMKGHSHVYWYRQLPEEGLKFMVYLQKENIIDESGMPKERFSAEFPKEGPSILRIQQVVRGDSAAYFCASSPQGPATNEKLFFGSGTQLSVL.

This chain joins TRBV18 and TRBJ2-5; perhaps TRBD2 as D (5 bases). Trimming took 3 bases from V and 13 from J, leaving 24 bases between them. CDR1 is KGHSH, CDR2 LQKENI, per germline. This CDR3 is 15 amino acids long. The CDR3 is CASSPLPEGSAERYF. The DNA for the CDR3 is TGTGCCAGCTCACCGCTGCCTGAGGGTAGCGCCGAACGGTACTTC.

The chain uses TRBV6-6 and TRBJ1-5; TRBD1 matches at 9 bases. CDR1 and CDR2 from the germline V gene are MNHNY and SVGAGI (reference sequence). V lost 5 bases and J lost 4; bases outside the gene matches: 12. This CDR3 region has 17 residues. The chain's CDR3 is CASSPGQGLKENQPQHF. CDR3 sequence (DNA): TGTGCCAGCAGTCCAGGACAGGGGTTAAAGGAGAATCAGCCCCAGCATTTT.

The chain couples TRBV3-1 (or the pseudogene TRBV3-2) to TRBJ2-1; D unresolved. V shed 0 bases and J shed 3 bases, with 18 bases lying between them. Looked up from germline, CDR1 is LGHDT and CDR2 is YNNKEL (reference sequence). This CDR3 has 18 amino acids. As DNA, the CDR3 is TGTGCCAGCAGCCAAGAAGGGTCTGGCCCTGGGGTCTACAATGAGCAGTTCTTC. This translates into CASSQEGSGPGVYNEQFF.

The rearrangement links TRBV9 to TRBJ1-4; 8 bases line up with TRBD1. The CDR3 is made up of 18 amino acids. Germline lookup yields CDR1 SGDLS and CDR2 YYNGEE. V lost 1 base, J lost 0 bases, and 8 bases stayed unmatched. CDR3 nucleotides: TGTGCCAGCAGCGTACCCATTATACAGGGGGCAACTAATGAAAAACTGTTTTTT. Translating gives CASSVPIIQGATNEKLFF. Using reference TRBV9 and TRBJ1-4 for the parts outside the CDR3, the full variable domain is DSGVTQTPKHLITATGQRVTLRCSPRSGDLSVYWYQQSLDQGLQFLIQYYNGEERAKGNILERFSAQQFPDLHSELNLSSLELGDSALYFCASSVPIIQGATNEKLFFGSGTQLSVL.

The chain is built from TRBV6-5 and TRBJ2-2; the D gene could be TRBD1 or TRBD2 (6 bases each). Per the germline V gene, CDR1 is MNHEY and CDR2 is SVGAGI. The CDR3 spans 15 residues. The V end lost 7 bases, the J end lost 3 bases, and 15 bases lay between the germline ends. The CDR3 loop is CASKGGGLYTGELFF. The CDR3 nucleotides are TGTGCCAGCAAGGGGGGCGGGCTTTACACCGGGGAGCTGTTTTTT.

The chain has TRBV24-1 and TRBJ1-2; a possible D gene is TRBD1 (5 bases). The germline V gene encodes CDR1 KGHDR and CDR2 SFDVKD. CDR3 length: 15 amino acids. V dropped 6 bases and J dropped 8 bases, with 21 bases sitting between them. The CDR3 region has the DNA TGTGCCACCAGTCAGGGTCTGGGGTCAGGGCACGGCTACACCTTC. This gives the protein CATSQGLGSGHGYTF.

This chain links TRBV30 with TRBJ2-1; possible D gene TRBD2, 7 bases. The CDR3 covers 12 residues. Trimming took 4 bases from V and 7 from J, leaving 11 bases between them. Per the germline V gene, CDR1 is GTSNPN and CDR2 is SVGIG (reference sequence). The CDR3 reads CAWTGEGNEQFF. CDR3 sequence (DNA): TGTGCCTGGACAGGGGAGGGAAATGAGCAGTTCTTC.

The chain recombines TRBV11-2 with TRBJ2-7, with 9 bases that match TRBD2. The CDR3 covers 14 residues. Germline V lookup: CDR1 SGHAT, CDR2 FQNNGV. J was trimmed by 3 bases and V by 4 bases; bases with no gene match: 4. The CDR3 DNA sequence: TGTGCCAGCAGCTCACAGCGGGGGGACTACGAGCAGTACTTC. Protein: CASSSQRGDYEQYF.

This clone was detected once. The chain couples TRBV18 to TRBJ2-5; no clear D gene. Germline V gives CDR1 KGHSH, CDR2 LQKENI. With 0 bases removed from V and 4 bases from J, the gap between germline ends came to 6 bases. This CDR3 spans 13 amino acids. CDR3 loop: CASSPPARETQYF. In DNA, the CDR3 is TGTGCCAGCTCACCACCGGCGAGAGAGACCCAGTACTTC.

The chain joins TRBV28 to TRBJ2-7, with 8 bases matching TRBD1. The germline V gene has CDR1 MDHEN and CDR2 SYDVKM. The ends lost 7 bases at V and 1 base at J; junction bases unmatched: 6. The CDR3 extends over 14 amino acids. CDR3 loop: CASTNRDRSYEQYF. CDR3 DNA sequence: TGTGCCAGCACCAATAGGGACAGGTCCTACGAGCAGTACTTC.

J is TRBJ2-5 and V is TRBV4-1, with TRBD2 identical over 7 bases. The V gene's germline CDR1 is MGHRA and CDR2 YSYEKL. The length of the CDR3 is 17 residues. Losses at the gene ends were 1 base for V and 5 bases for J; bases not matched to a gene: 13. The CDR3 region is CASSQVGTIGLSETQYF. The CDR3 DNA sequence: TGCGCCAGCAGCCAAGTAGGGACTATTGGCCTTTCGGAGACCCAGTACTTC.

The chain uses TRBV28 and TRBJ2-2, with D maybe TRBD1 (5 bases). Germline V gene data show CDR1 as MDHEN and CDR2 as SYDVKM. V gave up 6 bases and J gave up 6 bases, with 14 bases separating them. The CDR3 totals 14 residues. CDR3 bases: TGTGCCAGCAGCCCACAGGATAAGTCCGGGGAGCTGTTTTTT. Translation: CASSPQDKSGELFF.

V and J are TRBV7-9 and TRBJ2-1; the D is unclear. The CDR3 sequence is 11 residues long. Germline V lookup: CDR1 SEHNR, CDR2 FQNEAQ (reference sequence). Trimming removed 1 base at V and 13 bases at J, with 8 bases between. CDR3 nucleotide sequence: TGTGCCAGCAGCTTAGGACTTCACCAGTTCTTC. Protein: CASSLGLHQFF. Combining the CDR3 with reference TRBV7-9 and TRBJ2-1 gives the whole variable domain DTGVSQNPRHKITKRGQNVTFRCDPISEHNRLYWYRQTLGQGPEFLTYFQNEAQLEKSRLLSDRFSAERPKGSFSTLEIQRTEQGDSAMYLCASSLGLHQFFGPGTRLTVL.